This T cell receptor beta chain was recorded in a study of cytomegalovirus exposure and HLA in healthy donors. Overall study results and limits: Most TCR beta V segments were productive about 90% or about 30% of the time in an earlier analysis. Several V segments, TRBV6-2 and TRBV6-3 among them, could not be told apart and were dropped. It was reported in a later analysis that an Asian-associated ancestry cluster showed fewer N-insertions than the roughly 710-donor mean.

Each donor's status was that of a healthy bone marrow donor. V was clipped by 3 bases and J by 0 bases; unmatched bases: 4. From germline, CDR1 is MGHRA and CDR2 YSYEKL. The CDR3 runs to 15 residues. The PCR was carried out with 60 Vbeta primers and 13 Jbeta primers. The assay was immunoSEQ multiplex PCR, and TCRdb's table has in-frame clones only and misses some. The sample records roughly 120,000 clones, around 73% being singletons. With regard to this clone: Its specificity is unknown.

This sequence originates from a woman aged 40 to 50 in good health and CMV-seropositive. This sequence joins TRBV4-1 and TRBJ1-1, with 7 bases identical to TRBD1. Sequenced: PBMCs. Here the CDR3 DNA reads TGCGCCAGCAGCCACTCGGACAGGATGAACACTGAAGCTTTCTTT. Translation gives CASSHSDRMNTEAFF.